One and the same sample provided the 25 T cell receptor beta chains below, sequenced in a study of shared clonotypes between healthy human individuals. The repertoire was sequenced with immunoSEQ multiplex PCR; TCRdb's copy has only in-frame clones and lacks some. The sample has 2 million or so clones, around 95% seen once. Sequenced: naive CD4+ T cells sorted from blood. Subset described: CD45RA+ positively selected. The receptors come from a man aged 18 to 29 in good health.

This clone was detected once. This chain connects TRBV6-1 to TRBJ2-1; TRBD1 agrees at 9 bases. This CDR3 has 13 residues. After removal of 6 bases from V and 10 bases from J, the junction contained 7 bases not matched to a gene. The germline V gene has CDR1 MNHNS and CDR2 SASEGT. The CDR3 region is CASRGQGRYEQFF. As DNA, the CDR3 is TGTGCCAGCAGGGGACAGGGTAGGTACGAGCAGTTCTTC.

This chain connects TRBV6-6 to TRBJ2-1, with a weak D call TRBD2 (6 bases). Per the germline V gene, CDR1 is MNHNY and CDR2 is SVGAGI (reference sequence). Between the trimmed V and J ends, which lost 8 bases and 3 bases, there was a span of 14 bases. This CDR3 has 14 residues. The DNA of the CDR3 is TGTGCCAGCCGTCTCCGGACTAACTACAATGAGCAGTTCTTC. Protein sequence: CASRLRTNYNEQFF.

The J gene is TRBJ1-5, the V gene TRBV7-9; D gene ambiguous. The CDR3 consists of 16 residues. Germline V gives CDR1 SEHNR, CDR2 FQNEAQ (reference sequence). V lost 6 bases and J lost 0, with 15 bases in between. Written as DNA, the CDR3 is TGTGCCAGCAGGGGGAGAGGCAAGCATAGCAATCAGCCCCAGCATTTT. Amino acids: CASRGRGKHSNQPQHF.

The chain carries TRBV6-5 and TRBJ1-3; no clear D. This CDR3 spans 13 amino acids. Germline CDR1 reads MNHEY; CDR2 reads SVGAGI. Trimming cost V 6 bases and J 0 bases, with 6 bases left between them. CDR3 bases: TGTGCCAGCAGGGAGCCCTCTGGAAACACCATATATTTT. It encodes CASREPSGNTIYF.

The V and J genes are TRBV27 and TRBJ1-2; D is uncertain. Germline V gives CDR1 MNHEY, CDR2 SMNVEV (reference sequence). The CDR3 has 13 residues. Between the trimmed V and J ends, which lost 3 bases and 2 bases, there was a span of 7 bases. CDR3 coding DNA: TGTGCCAGCAGTTTCCACGGGAACTATGGCTACACCTTC. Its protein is CASSFHGNYGYTF.

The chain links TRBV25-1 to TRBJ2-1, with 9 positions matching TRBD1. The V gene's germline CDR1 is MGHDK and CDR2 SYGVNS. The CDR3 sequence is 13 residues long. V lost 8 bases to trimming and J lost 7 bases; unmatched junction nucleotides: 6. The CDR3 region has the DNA TGTGCCAGCGGCGGGACAGGGTTGAATGAGCAGTTCTTC. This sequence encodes CASGGTGLNEQFF.

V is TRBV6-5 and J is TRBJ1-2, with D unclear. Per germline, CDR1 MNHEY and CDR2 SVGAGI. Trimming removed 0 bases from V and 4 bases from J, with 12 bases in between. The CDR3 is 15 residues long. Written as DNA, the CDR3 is TGTGCCAGCAGTTACTCCACGGGGAAACGCTATGGCTACACCTTC. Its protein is CASSYSTGKRYGYTF.

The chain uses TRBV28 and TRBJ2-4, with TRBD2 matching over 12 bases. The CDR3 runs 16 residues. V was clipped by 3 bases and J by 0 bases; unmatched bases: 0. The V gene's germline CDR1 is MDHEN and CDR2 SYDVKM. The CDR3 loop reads CASSLTSGGAKNIQYF. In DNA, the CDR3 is TGTGCCAGCAGTTTGACTAGCGGGGGAGCCAAAAACATTCAGTACTTC.

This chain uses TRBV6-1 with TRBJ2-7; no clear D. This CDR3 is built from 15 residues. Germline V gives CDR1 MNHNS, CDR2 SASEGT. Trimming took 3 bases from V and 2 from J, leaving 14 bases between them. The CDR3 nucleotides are TGTGCCAGCAGTGATATACCTAGGCTACCCTACGAGCAGTACTTC. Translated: CASSDIPRLPYEQYF.

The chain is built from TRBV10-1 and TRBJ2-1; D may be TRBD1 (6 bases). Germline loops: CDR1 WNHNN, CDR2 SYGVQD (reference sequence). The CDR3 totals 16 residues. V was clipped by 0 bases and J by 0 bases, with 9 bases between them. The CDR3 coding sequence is TGCGCCAGCAGTGAGTCGTGGACAGCCTCCTACAATGAGCAGTTCTTC. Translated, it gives CASSESWTASYNEQFF.

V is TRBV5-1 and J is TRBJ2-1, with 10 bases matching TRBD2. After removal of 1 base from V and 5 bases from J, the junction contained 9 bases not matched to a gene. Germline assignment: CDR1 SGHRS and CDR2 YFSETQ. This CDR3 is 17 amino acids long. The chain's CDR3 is CASSLTLTSGDDNEQFF. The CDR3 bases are TGCGCCAGCAGCTTGACCCTAACTAGCGGGGATGACAATGAGCAGTTCTTC.

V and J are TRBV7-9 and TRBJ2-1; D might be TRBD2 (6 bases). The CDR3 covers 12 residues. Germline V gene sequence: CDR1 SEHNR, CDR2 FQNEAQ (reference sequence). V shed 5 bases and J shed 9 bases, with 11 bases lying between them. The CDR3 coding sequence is TGTGCCAGCAGCGTCGGGAGTATTGAGCAGTTCTTC. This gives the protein CASSVGSIEQFF.

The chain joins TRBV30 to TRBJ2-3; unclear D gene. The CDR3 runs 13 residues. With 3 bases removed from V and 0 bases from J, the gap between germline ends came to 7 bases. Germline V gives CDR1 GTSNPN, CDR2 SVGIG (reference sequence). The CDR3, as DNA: TGTGCCTGGAGGCAAACTAGCACAGATACGCAGTATTTT. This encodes CAWRQTSTDTQYF.

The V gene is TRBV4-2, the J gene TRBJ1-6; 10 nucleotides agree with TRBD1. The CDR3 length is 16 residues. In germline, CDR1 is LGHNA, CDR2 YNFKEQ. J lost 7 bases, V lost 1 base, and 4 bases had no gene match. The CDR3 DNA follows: TGTGCCAGCAGCCAAGGGTCGGGACAGGGGAATTCACCCCTCCACTTT. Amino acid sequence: CASSQGSGQGNSPLHF.

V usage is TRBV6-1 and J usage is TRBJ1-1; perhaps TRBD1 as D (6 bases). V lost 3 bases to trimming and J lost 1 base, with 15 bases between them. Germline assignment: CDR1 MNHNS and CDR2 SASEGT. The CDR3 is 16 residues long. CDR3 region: CASSDRQGIGNTEAFF. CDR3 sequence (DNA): TGTGCCAGCAGTGACCGGCAGGGGATCGGGAACACTGAAGCTTTCTTT.

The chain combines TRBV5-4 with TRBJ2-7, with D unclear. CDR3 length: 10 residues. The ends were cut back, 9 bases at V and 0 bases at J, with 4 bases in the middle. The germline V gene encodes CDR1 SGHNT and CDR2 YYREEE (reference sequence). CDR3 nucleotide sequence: TGTGCCACGACCTCCTACGAGCAGTACTTC. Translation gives CATTSYEQYF.

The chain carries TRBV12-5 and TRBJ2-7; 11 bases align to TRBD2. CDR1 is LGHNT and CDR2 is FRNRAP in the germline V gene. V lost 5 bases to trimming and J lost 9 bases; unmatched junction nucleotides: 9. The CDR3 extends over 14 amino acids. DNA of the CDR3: TGTGCTAGTGGTCTAACTAGCGGGAGTTCGGTGCAGTACTTC. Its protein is CASGLTSGSSVQYF.

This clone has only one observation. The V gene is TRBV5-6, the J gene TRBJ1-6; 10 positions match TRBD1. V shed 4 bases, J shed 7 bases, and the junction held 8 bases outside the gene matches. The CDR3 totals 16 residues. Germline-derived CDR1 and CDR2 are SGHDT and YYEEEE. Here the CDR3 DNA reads TGTGCCAGCAGCCCCGGGACAGGGGCGAGCAATTCACCCCTCCACTTT. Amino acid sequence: CASSPGTGASNSPLHF.

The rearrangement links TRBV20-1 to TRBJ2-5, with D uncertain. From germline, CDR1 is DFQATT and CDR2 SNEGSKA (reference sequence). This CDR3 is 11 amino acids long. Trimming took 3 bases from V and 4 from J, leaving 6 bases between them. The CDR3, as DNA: TGCAGTGCTAGTTCACCAGAGACCCAGTACTTC. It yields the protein CSASSPETQYF.

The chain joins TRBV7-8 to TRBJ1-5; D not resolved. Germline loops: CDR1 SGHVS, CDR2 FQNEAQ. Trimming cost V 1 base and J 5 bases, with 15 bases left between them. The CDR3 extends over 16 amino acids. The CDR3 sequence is CASSLVSPGLDQPQHF. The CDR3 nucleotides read TGTGCCAGCAGCTTAGTAAGTCCGGGTCTTGATCAGCCCCAGCATTTT.

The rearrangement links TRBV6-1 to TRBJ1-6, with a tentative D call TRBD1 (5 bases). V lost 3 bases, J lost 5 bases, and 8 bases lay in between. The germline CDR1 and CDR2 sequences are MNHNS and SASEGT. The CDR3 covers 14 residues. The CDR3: CASSDRVNNSPLHF. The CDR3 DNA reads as TGTGCCAGCAGTGACAGGGTTAATAATTCACCCCTCCACTTT.

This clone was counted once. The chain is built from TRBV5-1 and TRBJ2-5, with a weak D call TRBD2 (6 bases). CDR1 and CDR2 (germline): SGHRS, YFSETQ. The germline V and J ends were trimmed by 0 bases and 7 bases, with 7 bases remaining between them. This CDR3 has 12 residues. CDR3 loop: CASSLEGGTQYF. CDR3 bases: TGCGCCAGCAGCTTGGAGGGAGGGACCCAGTACTTC.

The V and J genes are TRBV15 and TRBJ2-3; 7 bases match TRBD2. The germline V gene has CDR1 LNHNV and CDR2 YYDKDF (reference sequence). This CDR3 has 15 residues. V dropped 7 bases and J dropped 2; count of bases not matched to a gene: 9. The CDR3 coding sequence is TGTGCCACCACCGGCGGAGCGGGAATCACAGATACGCAGTATTTT. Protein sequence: CATTGGAGITDTQYF.

CDR3 DNA: TGTGCCAGCAGGGCTAGAGATACGCAGTATTTT. This encodes CASRARDTQYF. The chain employs TRBV6-5 and TRBJ2-3; D gene ambiguous. V was cut by 6 bases and J by 5 bases, with 6 bases left in between. The CDR3 has 11 amino acids. Per germline, CDR1 MNHEY and CDR2 SVGAGI.

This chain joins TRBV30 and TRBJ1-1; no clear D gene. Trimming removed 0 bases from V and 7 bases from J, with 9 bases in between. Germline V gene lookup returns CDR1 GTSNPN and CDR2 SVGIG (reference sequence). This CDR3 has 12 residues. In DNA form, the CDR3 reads TGTGCCTGGAGTGTACAGCGGGGTGAAGCTTTCTTT. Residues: CAWSVQRGEAFF.